This TCR beta chain was profiled in a study of blood T cell repertoires in COVID-19. The protocol was immunoSEQ multiplex PCR, while the TCRdb copy is restricted to in-frame clones and leaves out a portion. The sample lists tens of thousands of clones; 70% to 85% were seen once. CDR1 is DFQATT, CDR2 SNEGSKA, per germline (reference sequence). Trimming took 3 bases from V and 0 from J; bases not matched to a gene: 4. CDR3 length: 14 residues. The specimen sequenced was peripheral blood. The receptor was derived from a man aged 65-85 years with acute or convalescent COVID-19. The chain employs TRBV20-1 and TRBJ1-1; 7 bases agree with TRBD1. The CDR3 here is CSASAGGLNTEAFF. The CDR3 nucleotides read TGCAGTGCTAGTGCAGGGGGTCTGAACACTGAAGCTTTCTTT.